These 26 T cell receptor beta chains share one sample of origin, sequenced in a study of blood T cell repertoires in COVID-19. Sequenced by immunoSEQ multiplex PCR; TCRdb stores in-frame clones only, minus some. The repertoire consists of around 700,000 clones, with 85% to 90% occurring once and the leading ten covering roughly 0.25%. Sequencing was performed on peripheral blood. Receptors originate from a woman aged 18-29 years with acute or convalescent COVID-19.

This clone has more than one count but fewer than ten. The chain recombines TRBV30 with TRBJ1-2; D not resolved. This CDR3 spans 11 amino acids. CDR1 and CDR2 (germline): GTSNPN, SVGIG (reference sequence). V was pared by 6 bases and J by 6 bases, with 11 bases between. CDR3 coding DNA: TGTGCCTGCACGAACTCCCATGGCTACACCTTC. Amino acid sequence: CACTNSHGYTF.

The chain couples TRBV29-1 to TRBJ2-6; D is uncertain. V was pared by 6 bases and J by 4 bases, with 10 bases between. The CDR3 loop spans 13 amino acids. The germline V gene encodes CDR1 SQVTM and CDR2 ANQGSEA. For the CDR3, the DNA is TGCAGCGTAATCACCTACGGGGCCAACGTCCTGACTTTC. It specifies CSVITYGANVLTF.

The chain employs TRBV18 and TRBJ1-2; 7 nucleotides agree with TRBD1. Trimming removed 4 bases from V and 8 bases from J; junction bases left unmatched: 13. This CDR3 is 15 amino acids long. From germline, CDR1 is KGHSH and CDR2 LQKENI. This chain's CDR3 is CASSLQGPTAGGYTF. CDR3 DNA sequence: TGTGCCAGCTCACTACAGGGGCCGACGGCTGGAGGCTACACCTTC.

V gene TRBV5-6 combines with J gene TRBJ2-1, with D possibly matching TRBD2 (5 bases). V was shortened by 2 bases and J by 0 bases, with 9 bases between the two germline ends. Germline values: CDR1 SGHDT, CDR2 YYEEEE. The length of the CDR3 is 15 residues. CDR3 region: CASSLSGSSYNEQFF. CDR3 in DNA: TGTGCCAGCAGCTTATCGGGGTCCTCCTACAATGAGCAGTTCTTC.

V gene TRBV7-2 combines with J gene TRBJ1-3; D remains ambiguous. Trimming pared 3 bases from V and 4 bases from J, leaving 10 bases between. The CDR3 length is 14 residues. Germline assignment: CDR1 SGHTA and CDR2 FQGNSA. This chain's CDR3 is CASSLGRGGNTIYF. In nucleotides, the CDR3 is TGTGCCAGCAGCTTGGGCCGGGGAGGAAACACCATATATTTT.

This sequence joins TRBV4-1 and TRBJ2-7; possibly TRBD1 for D (6 bases). Trimming took 0 bases from V and 9 from J, leaving 12 bases between them. Germline CDR1 is MGHRA and CDR2 is YSYEKL. The CDR3 totals 13 residues. CDR3 bases: TGCGCCAGCAGCCAAGATTTGGGGGCCGGGCAGTACTTC. Translation: CASSQDLGAGQYF.

This clone was recorded only once. This chain links TRBV7-9 with TRBJ2-1; 7 nucleotides agree with TRBD2. J was trimmed by 5 bases and V by 4 bases; bases with no gene match: 5. This CDR3 has 14 residues. Looked up from germline, CDR1 is SEHNR and CDR2 is FQNEAQ (reference sequence). The CDR3 DNA reads as TGTGCCAGCAGCTACAGCGGGGATGACAATGAGCAGTTCTTC. This sequence encodes CASSYSGDDNEQFF.

The chain is built from TRBV2 and TRBJ2-7; tentatively, D is TRBD2 (5 bases). The CDR3 covers 15 residues. Per the germline V gene, CDR1 is SNHLY and CDR2 is FYNNEI. V lost 6 bases and J lost 6, with 21 bases in between. For the CDR3, the DNA is TGTGCCAGCAGAGGACTGGGTCGTAATTTAGGCGAGCAGTACTTC. This translates into CASRGLGRNLGEQYF.

The chain links TRBV6-2 or TRBV6-3 to TRBJ1-5; possible D gene TRBD1, 6 bases. Germline assignment: CDR1 MNHEY and CDR2 SVGEGT. The ends were cut back, 2 bases at V and 1 base at J, with 12 bases in the middle. The CDR3 runs 16 residues. CDR3 sequence reads: CASSYPTGLSNQPQHF. The CDR3 DNA reads TGTGCCAGCAGTTACCCAACAGGGTTAAGCAATCAGCCCCAGCATTTT.

V and J are TRBV10-3 and TRBJ2-1; TRBD2 might be the D (6 bases). The V end lost 8 bases, the J end lost 9 bases, and 17 bases lay between the germline ends. Looked up from germline, CDR1 is ENHRY and CDR2 is SYGVKD. This CDR3 contains 13 residues. This chain's CDR3 is CAIGGLEGIEQFF. DNA for the CDR3: TGTGCCATCGGGGGACTGGAGGGCATTGAGCAGTTCTTC.

The chain couples TRBV5-1 to TRBJ2-7; weak D call: TRBD2 (6 bases). The CDR3 runs 14 residues. The germline V gene encodes CDR1 SGHRS and CDR2 YFSETQ. V lost 5 bases and J 3 bases, leaving 15 bases between the germline ends. CDR3 DNA: TGCGCCAGCAGTCAAATCGGGGGAGGCTACGAGCAGTACTTC. Protein sequence: CASSQIGGGYEQYF.

V gene TRBV5-1 combines with J gene TRBJ2-3, with 9 bases matching TRBD1. Losses at the gene ends were 6 bases for V and 4 bases for J; bases not matched to a gene: 6. The CDR3 covers 14 residues. Germline CDR1 SGHRS, CDR2 YFSETQ. The CDR3 nucleotides read TGCGCCAGCATCCGGGACAGGGCCCCAGATACGCAGTATTTT. Its protein is CASIRDRAPDTQYF.

The rearrangement uses TRBV7-2 and TRBJ2-7; D gene ambiguous. CDR1 is SGHTA, CDR2 FQGNSA, per germline. The CDR3 is 15 amino acids. V was clipped by 0 bases and J by 7 bases, with 16 bases between them. The CDR3 loop is CASSLAGLMGKEQYF. As DNA, the CDR3 is TGTGCCAGCAGCTTAGCTGGGCTAATGGGCAAGGAGCAGTACTTC.

This chain joins TRBV6-5 and TRBJ1-5; maybe TRBD1 (5 bases). The V gene lost 10 bases and the J gene lost 4 bases, with 17 bases spanning the gap. Germline V gene data show CDR1 as MNHEY and CDR2 as SVGAGI. This CDR3 has 14 residues. CDR3 DNA: TGTGCCACCATGGGGCGACTGGGAAATCAGCCCCAGCATTTT. Protein: CATMGRLGNQPQHF.

The chain has TRBV7-2 and TRBJ1-6, with 8 nucleotides matching TRBD1. This CDR3 is built from 15 residues. V was pared by 2 bases and J by 5 bases, with 2 bases of the junction left unmatched. From germline, CDR1 is SGHTA and CDR2 FQGNSA. CDR3 nucleotide sequence: TGTGCCAGCAGCTTACAGGGGGCGGATAATTCACCCCTCCACTTT. Translation gives CASSLQGADNSPLHF.

The chain employs TRBV15 and TRBJ2-1; 10 bases are shared with TRBD2. CDR1 is LNHNV, CDR2 YYDKDF, per germline (reference sequence). The CDR3 covers 15 residues. V gave up 3 bases and J gave up 9 bases; unmatched junction bases: 8. The chain's CDR3 is CATSSERGGLGEQFF. CDR3 sequence (DNA): TGTGCCACCAGCAGTGAGCGGGGGGGCCTGGGTGAGCAGTTCTTC.

This chain connects TRBV11-2 to TRBJ1-2, with D perhaps matching TRBD1 (5 bases). This CDR3 region has 18 residues. V dropped 3 bases and J dropped 4 bases, with 24 bases sitting between them. CDR1 and CDR2 (germline): SGHAT, FQNNGV. The CDR3 reads CASSFGGTLRVLAYGYTF. CDR3 nucleotides: TGTGCCAGCAGCTTCGGCGGGACCCTCCGTGTCCTGGCCTATGGCTACACCTTC.

This clone was observed once. This rearrangement joins TRBV7-2 to TRBJ2-7; TRBD2 is a possible D gene (6 bases). Looked up from germline, CDR1 is SGHTA and CDR2 is FQGNSA. The CDR3 sequence is 15 residues long. The V gene lost 1 base and the J gene lost 2 bases, with 12 bases spanning the gap. The CDR3: CASSLVGLATYEQYF. In nucleotides, the CDR3 is TGTGCCAGCAGCTTAGTGGGACTTGCCACCTACGAGCAGTACTTC.

This chain links TRBV3-1 (or the pseudogene TRBV3-2) with TRBJ1-2; 7 positions agree with TRBD1. This CDR3 is 15 amino acids long. Trimming took 0 bases from V and 8 from J; bases not matched to a gene: 9. Germline values: CDR1 LGHDT, CDR2 YNNKEL (reference sequence). The DNA of the CDR3 is TGTGCCAGCAGCCAAGAGGGAGCGCCGACAGGGGGCTACACCTTC. The encoded protein is CASSQEGAPTGGYTF.

The chain uses TRBV6-5 and TRBJ2-2; no reliable D call. Germline CDR1 reads MNHEY; CDR2 reads SVGAGI. Trimming stripped 4 bases from V and 5 bases from J, with 11 bases between. This CDR3 region has 14 residues. The CDR3 here is CASSFDPRTGELFF. The CDR3 nucleotides read TGTGCCAGCAGTTTCGATCCTCGGACCGGGGAGCTGTTTTTT.

The J gene is TRBJ2-1, the V gene TRBV24-1; 10 bases map to TRBD2. Germline CDR1 and CDR2: KGHDR and SFDVKD. The J segment lost 4 bases and the V segment lost 4 bases, leaving 6 bases of the junction unmatched. This CDR3 comprises 16 residues. The CDR3 loop is CATSDRSGGPYNEQFF. CDR3 nucleotide sequence: TGTGCCACCAGTGACCGTAGCGGGGGGCCTTACAATGAGCAGTTCTTC.

This sequence joins TRBV19 and TRBJ2-7; D is perhaps TRBD1 (5 bases). V was shortened by 1 base and J by 7 bases, with 11 bases between the two germline ends. The CDR3 has 13 amino acids. In germline, CDR1 is LNHDA, CDR2 SQIVND (reference sequence). CDR3 in DNA: TGTGCCAGTAGTATAGTAGGGGAAGGAGAGCAGTACTTC. The encoded protein is CASSIVGEGEQYF.

This clone was detected only a few times. The sample carries other DNA sequences with the same CDR3. The chain uses TRBV7-9 and TRBJ1-1; no clear D gene. Germline-derived CDR1 and CDR2 are SEHNR and FQNEAQ (reference sequence). Trimming pared 1 base from V and 3 bases from J, leaving 6 bases between. This CDR3 region has 13 residues. In DNA, the CDR3 is TGTGCCAGCAGCTTAGGGGGAGACACTGAAGCTTTCTTT. It translates to CASSLGGDTEAFF.

V gene TRBV12-3 or TRBV12-4 combines with J gene TRBJ1-5, with 7 nucleotides matching TRBD1. V was clipped by 7 bases and J by 3 bases; unmatched bases: 3. This CDR3 comprises 13 residues. This CDR3 reads CASNDRDNQPQHF. The CDR3, as DNA: TGTGCCAGCAATGACAGGGACAATCAGCCCCAGCATTTT.

V is TRBV9 and J is TRBJ1-2, with TRBD1 matching 8 bases. The V segment lost 4 bases and the J segment 4 bases; nucleotides outside the gene matches: 9. The CDR3 has 15 residues. From germline, CDR1 is SGDLS and CDR2 YYNGEE. CDR3 in amino acids: CASSPRQGTTYGYTF. CDR3 bases: TGTGCCAGCAGCCCCCGACAGGGGACGACCTATGGCTACACCTTC.

This rearrangement joins TRBV4-1 to TRBJ1-5, with D unresolved. Trimming cost V 5 bases and J 7 bases, with 12 bases left between them. The CDR3 consists of 13 residues. In germline, CDR1 is MGHRA, CDR2 YSYEKL. For the CDR3, the DNA is TGCGCCAGCAGCACCCAAGGAGGCCAGCCCCAGCATTTT. Its protein is CASSTQGGQPQHF.